The 15 T cell receptor beta chains below all came from one sample that was sequenced in a study of T-cell reconstitution after alpha-beta-depleted transplantation in children. Unique molecular identifiers tagged the TCRbeta library. In TCRdb, the PCR reads were re-called with MiXCR into one record per CDR3 protein. The sample shows approximately 420,000 distinct CDR3 sequences, about a tenth of them seen only once. Sequenced material: PBMCs from the stem cell graft donor, taken from the stem cell graft. The receptors were gathered from a human donor who donated a stem cell graft to a child with acute myeloid leukemia.

This clonotype turned up a few times. The rearrangement links TRBV5-5 to TRBJ2-1, with 7 bases lining up with TRBD2. V shed 2 bases, J shed 4 bases, and the junction held 9 bases outside the gene matches. The germline V gene has CDR1 SGHKS and CDR2 YYEKEE (reference sequence). The CDR3 covers 16 residues. The CDR3 here is CASSFALGGGYNEQFF. CDR3 coding DNA: TGTGCCAGCAGCTTCGCGCTGGGGGGGGGTTACAATGAGCAGTTCTTC.

This clonotype was observed at least ten times. The chain is built from TRBV7-9 and TRBJ2-1; weak D call: TRBD2 (7 bases). Germline values: CDR1 SEHNR, CDR2 FQNEAQ (reference sequence). The CDR3 length is 14 residues. V gave up 5 bases and J gave up 5 bases, with 13 bases separating them. CDR3 nucleotide sequence: TGTGCCAGCAGCCCAAAGGGGGGGGACAATGAGCAGTTCTTC. The encoded protein is CASSPKGGDNEQFF. Together with reference TRBV7-9 and TRBJ2-1, the CDR3 gives the full variable domain: DTGVSQNPRHKITKRGQNVTFRCDPISEHNRLYWYRQTLGQGPEFLTYFQNEAQLEKSRLLSDRFSAERPKGSFSTLEIQRTEQGDSAMYLCASSPKGGDNEQFFGPGTRLTVL.

This clonotype was counted only a few times. The chain employs TRBV29-1 and TRBJ1-1; D perhaps matches TRBD1 (5 bases). The CDR3 has 13 amino acids. V lost 8 bases, J lost 6 bases, and 19 bases lay in between. The germline V gene encodes CDR1 SQVTM and CDR2 ANQGSEA. The CDR3 sequence: CSFQQTRGAEAFF. The CDR3 nucleotides are TGCAGCTTCCAACAGACCCGAGGGGCTGAAGCTTTCTTT.

This clonotype was observed a few times. This sequence joins TRBV6-1 and TRBJ2-6; D not resolved. Trimming stripped 3 bases from V and 5 bases from J, with 20 bases between. The CDR3 is made up of 18 amino acids. From germline, CDR1 is MNHNS and CDR2 SASEGT. The CDR3 sequence: CASSEILAVGRRANVLTF. The CDR3 DNA follows: TGTGCCAGCAGTGAGATATTGGCAGTTGGTAGGCGGGCCAACGTCCTGACTTTC.

In its sample, this clonotype was seen a few times. This chain links TRBV12-3 or TRBV12-4 with TRBJ2-1, with TRBD2 as a possible D gene (6 bases). The length of the CDR3 is 14 residues. V was cut by 4 bases and J by 5 bases, with 12 bases left in between. This CDR3 reads CASSWDSGNNEQFF. CDR3 nucleotides: TGTGCCAGCAGTTGGGATAGCGGAAACAATGAGCAGTTCTTC.

This chain joins TRBV7-8 and TRBJ2-5; TRBD2 aligns across 10 bases. CDR3 length equals 15 residues. Germline loops: CDR1 SGHVS, CDR2 FQNEAQ. J gave up 4 bases and V 7 bases, and 9 bases lay outside the gene matches. CDR3 DNA: TGTGCCAGCAACCAAGCGGGAGGGGCGCTAGAGACCCAGTACTTC. It specifies CASNQAGGALETQYF.

The chain employs TRBV5-1 and TRBJ1-5; the match to TRBD1 covers 10 bases. Germline assignment: CDR1 SGHRS and CDR2 YFSETQ. The CDR3 covers 17 residues. Trimming at V came to 4 bases and at J to 0 bases, leaving 7 bases not matched to a gene. The CDR3 bases are TGCGCCAGCAGCCCAGGGACAGGGGTTTATAGCAATCAGCCCCAGCATTTT. It yields the protein CASSPGTGVYSNQPQHF.

V and J are TRBV27 and TRBJ2-1, with D possibly TRBD2 on 7 matching bases. The germline V and J ends were trimmed by 5 bases and 8 bases, with 16 bases remaining between them. This CDR3 comprises 14 residues. Germline loops: CDR1 MNHEY, CDR2 SMNVEV (reference sequence). This CDR3 is CASSRGGVVHEQFF. The CDR3 DNA follows: TGTGCCAGCAGTAGAGGGGGGGTCGTCCATGAGCAGTTCTTC.

CDR3 sequence: CASSFQGAGMNTEAFF. DNA for the CDR3: TGCGCCAGCAGCTTCCAGGGGGCTGGGATGAACACTGAAGCTTTCTTT. This chain joins TRBV5-1 and TRBJ1-1; TRBD1 matches 8 bases. The CDR3 consists of 16 residues. Germline-derived CDR1 and CDR2 are SGHRS and YFSETQ. Trimming removed 2 bases from V and 0 bases from J; junction bases left unmatched: 6.

The chain links TRBV20-1 to TRBJ2-5; 10 bases match TRBD2. Trimming removed 3 bases from V and 2 bases from J; junction bases left unmatched: 18. CDR3 size: 19 residues. CDR1 DFQATT and CDR2 SNEGSKA come from the germline V gene (reference sequence). Here the CDR3 reads CSARPASGSGRDFQETQYF. The DNA of the CDR3 is TGCAGTGCTAGGCCCGCTAGCGGGAGTGGGCGAGATTTTCAAGAGACCCAGTACTTC.

This clonotype was found a few times. The chain has TRBV5-1 and TRBJ1-1, with 12 bases fitting TRBD1. The V gene's germline CDR1 is SGHRS and CDR2 YFSETQ. The trim removed 5 bases at V and 4 bases at J, leaving 6 bases unmatched. The CDR3 runs to 15 residues. The CDR3 sequence: CASREGTGGFTEAFF. In nucleotides, the CDR3 is TGCGCCAGCAGAGAGGGGACAGGGGGCTTCACTGAAGCTTTCTTT.

The chain carries TRBV6-5 and TRBJ2-3, with 14 nucleotides matching TRBD2. CDR1 MNHEY and CDR2 SVGAGI come from the germline V gene. V dropped 2 bases and J dropped 5; count of bases not matched to a gene: 3. The CDR3 extends over 16 amino acids. The CDR3 coding sequence is TGTGCCAGCAGTTACGGACTAGCGGGGGGAGTAGATACGCAGTATTTT. Its protein is CASSYGLAGGVDTQYF.

This sequence joins TRBV3-1 and TRBJ2-1; the match to TRBD2 covers 11 bases. CDR3 length: 16 amino acids. V shed 0 bases and J 8 bases; nucleotides not matched to a gene: 6. Germline lookup yields CDR1 LGHDT and CDR2 YNNKEL (reference sequence). CDR3 nucleotides: TGTGCCAGCAGCCAAGATCCACTAGCGGGAGACTATGAGCAGTTCTTC. The encoded protein is CASSQDPLAGDYEQFF.

This clonotype has just a few counts. The chain carries TRBV12-3 or TRBV12-4 and TRBJ1-5; TRBD1 might be the D (5 bases). This CDR3 has 15 amino acids. Trimming took 3 bases from V and 3 from J, leaving 12 bases between them. The CDR3 sequence: CASSLGARANQPQHF. The CDR3 DNA is TGTGCCAGCAGTTTGGGAGCCAGGGCCAATCAGCCCCAGCATTTT.

The V and J genes are TRBV12-3 or TRBV12-4 and TRBJ2-6; TRBD1 matches 9 bases. Germline trimming cut 4 bases from V and 0 bases from J; bases unmatched to any gene: 10. The CDR3 is 19 residues long. This chain's CDR3 is CASSYQSGTGSSGANVLTF. The CDR3 nucleotides read TGTGCCAGCAGTTATCAGTCCGGGACAGGGTCCTCTGGGGCCAACGTCCTGACTTTC.